This note documents a single T cell receptor (beta chain) sequence. The source of the sample is a study of blood T cell repertoires in COVID-19. Turning to the study itself: Material from acute and convalescent COVID-19 was sourced from the United States, Italy and Spain. From T cells, B-cell-depleted T cells, or PBMCs came the material, which was cDNA or gDNA.

Original processing methods: Estimated nucleated cell counts came from reference gene primer amplification. Some clones are missing from TCRdb's copy, which holds only in-frame ones; the method was immunoSEQ multiplex PCR. That table furnishes V, J and clone size, whereas the DNA furnished D and trimming. Here the sample spans 150,000 to 200,000 clones, 80% to 90% being singletons. Germline V gene sequence: CDR1 MNHEY, CDR2 SMNVEV (reference sequence). V was clipped by 1 base and J by 6 bases, with 7 bases between them. The CDR3 has 13 amino acids. Enrolled during active infection, Seattle patients were then followed longitudinally.

The gene calls are TRBV27 and TRBJ1-5; D unclear. The source is a woman aged 70-85 years with COVID-19, enrolled during active disease. The sequencing input was peripheral blood. For the CDR3, the DNA is TGTGCCAGCAGTTTATTCGGTAGTCAGCCCCAGCATTTT. Translating gives CASSLFGSQPQHF.